The next 32 T cell receptor beta chains were all read from a single sample in a study of blood T cell repertoires in COVID-19. TCRdb's copy holds only in-frame clones and misses some; the assay was immunoSEQ multiplex PCR. The sample yields under 150,000 clones, approximately 85% seen once. The sequenced material came from peripheral blood. The receptors were gathered from a woman aged 55-69 years with COVID-19, enrolled during active disease.

This clone was counted once. V and J are TRBV19 and TRBJ1-3; no firm D call. V gave up 6 bases and J gave up 0 bases, with 9 bases separating them. Germline values: CDR1 LNHDA, CDR2 SQIVND (reference sequence). CDR3 length equals 14 residues. CDR3 DNA: TGTGCCAGTAGCCGCCCGGGCTCTGGAAACACCATATATTTT. It yields the protein CASSRPGSGNTIYF.

CDR3 DNA: TGTGCCAGCAGCGTTACAGGCGCACGACATACGCAGTATTTT. Its protein product is CASSVTGARHTQYF. The V and J genes are TRBV11-3 and TRBJ2-3; tentative D call: TRBD1 (5 bases). V was clipped by 5 bases and J by 7 bases, with 16 bases between them. CDR1 and CDR2 (germline): SGHNT, YENEEA. The CDR3 length is 14 residues.

The chain employs TRBV19 and TRBJ1-2; D is perhaps TRBD1 (6 bases). Trimming removed 1 base at V and 3 bases at J, with 12 bases between. CDR1 and CDR2 (germline): LNHDA, SQIVND (reference sequence). This CDR3 spans 15 amino acids. CDR3 residues: CASSIAGGEDYGYTF. The CDR3 coding sequence is TGTGCCAGTAGTATAGCGGGGGGCGAAGACTATGGCTACACCTTC.

The V and J genes are TRBV19 and TRBJ2-7, with 11 bases identical to TRBD2. V dropped 4 bases and J dropped 0; count of bases not matched to a gene: 2. The CDR3 runs to 15 residues. Germline V gives CDR1 LNHDA, CDR2 SQIVND (reference sequence). The CDR3 sequence is CASSKLAGDSYEQYF. The CDR3 DNA reads as TGTGCCAGTAGTAAACTAGCGGGGGACTCCTACGAGCAGTACTTC.

This chain uses TRBV6-5 with TRBJ2-1; TRBD2 is a possible D gene (7 bases). The V and J ends lost 2 bases and 10 bases respectively, with 15 bases between them. This CDR3 has 14 amino acids. CDR1 is MNHEY and CDR2 is SVGAGI in the germline V gene. The CDR3 is CASSYISGGREQFF. In DNA, the CDR3 is TGTGCCAGCAGTTACATTTCCGGGGGGCGGGAGCAGTTCTTC.

The CDR3 DNA reads TGCGCCAGCAGTCAGGACAGGGGAAGCTACGAGCAGTACTTC. As protein: CASSQDRGSYEQYF. This chain uses TRBV5-1 with TRBJ2-7, with 9 bases aligning to TRBD1. Per germline, CDR1 SGHRS and CDR2 YFSETQ. V was clipped by 5 bases and J by 3 bases; unmatched bases: 6. There are 14 residues in the CDR3.

CDR3 region: CASSQERGADEKLFF. The CDR3 region has the DNA TGTGCCAGCAGCCAAGAGCGGGGGGCGGACGAAAAACTGTTTTTT. V usage is TRBV3-1 (or the pseudogene TRBV3-2) and J usage is TRBJ1-4, with D possibly matching TRBD1 (6 bases). The CDR3 contains 15 residues. Trimming took off 0 bases at V and 8 bases at J, with 13 bases between the two ends. Germline CDR1 is LGHDT and CDR2 is YNNKEL (reference sequence).

This chain links TRBV27 with TRBJ1-4, with 8 bases aligning to TRBD1. The V gene's germline CDR1 is MNHEY and CDR2 SMNVEV (reference sequence). The ends lost 5 bases at V and 4 bases at J; junction bases unmatched: 9. The CDR3 runs to 16 residues. The CDR3 nucleotides read TGTGCCAGCAGTCCAGGGACAGGAGGATTTAATGAAAAACTGTTTTTT. It specifies CASSPGTGGFNEKLFF.

The table lists this clone with a few counts. The chain combines TRBV4-1 with TRBJ1-3, with unresolved D. There are 16 residues in the CDR3. The germline CDR1 and CDR2 sequences are MGHRA and YSYEKL. V lost 0 bases and J 2 bases, leaving 11 bases between the germline ends. In nucleotides, the CDR3 is TGCGCCAGCAGCCAAGACGAGGGCCTCACTGGAAACACCATATATTTT. Translating it yields CASSQDEGLTGNTIYF.

The gene calls are TRBV5-1 and TRBJ2-7; 8 positions match TRBD1. The V gene end was trimmed by 0 bases and the J gene end by 3 bases; junction bases not matched to a gene: 5. Germline V gene sequence: CDR1 SGHRS, CDR2 YFSETQ. CDR3 size: 15 residues. CDR3 residues: CASSLEWDRHYEQYF. The CDR3 DNA follows: TGCGCCAGCAGCTTGGAATGGGACAGGCACTACGAGCAGTACTTC.

The chain uses TRBV10-3 and TRBJ1-1, with 10 bases lining up with TRBD1. The V gene's germline CDR1 is ENHRY and CDR2 SYGVKD. Trimming removed 6 bases from V and 3 bases from J; junction bases left unmatched: 7. This CDR3 region has 15 residues. The CDR3 coding sequence is TGTGCCATCAGAGATGGACAGGGGGAATACACTGAAGCTTTCTTT. It translates to CAIRDGQGEYTEAFF.

CDR3 sequence (DNA): TGTGCCAGCAGCCTCACCGCAGGGGGCACTCAGCCCCAGCATTTT. Its translation is CASSLTAGGTQPQHF. The rearrangement uses TRBV3-1 (or the pseudogene TRBV3-2) and TRBJ1-5; the match to TRBD1 covers 8 bases. The germline CDR1 and CDR2 sequences are LGHDT and YNNKEL (reference sequence). CDR3 length: 15 residues. After removal of 4 bases from V and 6 bases from J, the junction contained 8 bases not matched to a gene.

The genes are TRBV28 and TRBJ2-5; D uncertain. The CDR3 totals 14 residues. V was trimmed by 4 bases and J by 6 bases, leaving 15 bases between them. Germline V gene sequence: CDR1 MDHEN, CDR2 SYDVKM. CDR3 in amino acids: CASSSYIGLKTQYF. In DNA, the CDR3 is TGTGCCAGCAGTTCCTACATCGGGTTGAAGACCCAGTACTTC.

The rearrangement links TRBV19 to TRBJ1-6, with D tentatively TRBD1 (5 bases). CDR1 is LNHDA and CDR2 is SQIVND in the germline V gene (reference sequence). Trimming removed 4 bases at V and 5 bases at J, with 12 bases between. This CDR3 is 15 amino acids long. CDR3 DNA: TGTGCCAGTAGTACGGTCAGGGCCAATAATTCACCCCTCCACTTT. It encodes CASSTVRANNSPLHF.

The J gene is TRBJ1-2, the V gene TRBV19; a weak D match, TRBD1 (6 bases). The germline V gene has CDR1 LNHDA and CDR2 SQIVND (reference sequence). V shed 6 bases and J shed 8 bases, with 19 bases lying between them. The CDR3 has 14 amino acids. In DNA, the CDR3 is TGTGCCAGTAGGTCGTGGGACACCTCTGGGGGCTACACCTTC. Its protein product is CASRSWDTSGGYTF.

The genes are TRBV10-1 and TRBJ1-2; D ambiguous. V lost 5 bases and J 7 bases, leaving 11 bases between the germline ends. There are 12 residues in the CDR3. Germline values: CDR1 WNHNN, CDR2 SYGVQD (reference sequence). In DNA, the CDR3 is TGCGCCAGCAGTTATGCAGGCCCTGGCTACACCTTC. Encoded protein: CASSYAGPGYTF.

This chain links TRBV18 with TRBJ1-5; D remains ambiguous. This CDR3 has 16 residues. Germline CDR1 is KGHSH and CDR2 is LQKENI. Trimming shortened V by 2 bases and J by 5 bases, and 16 bases separated the two germline ends. CDR3 sequence: CASSPTNKSPDQPQHF. In DNA form, the CDR3 reads TGTGCCAGCTCACCAACCAACAAGTCTCCCGATCAGCCCCAGCATTTT.

The chain recombines TRBV10-2 with TRBJ2-3, with 8 bases matching TRBD2. Per the germline V gene, CDR1 is WSHSY and CDR2 is SAAADI. The CDR3 runs 15 residues. Germline trimming cut 8 bases from V and 1 base from J; bases unmatched to any gene: 8. The CDR3 protein is CASWGAGEGTDTQYF. CDR3 in DNA: TGCGCCAGCTGGGGAGCGGGGGAGGGCACAGATACGCAGTATTTT.

This rearrangement joins TRBV12-5 to TRBJ1-1; 7 bases align to TRBD1. Germline loops: CDR1 LGHNT, CDR2 FRNRAP. CDR3 length: 18 residues. Trimming took 0 bases from V and 2 from J; bases not matched to a gene: 12. This chain's CDR3 is CASGLVWLRGTANTEAFF. The CDR3 bases are TGTGCTAGTGGTTTGGTATGGCTGAGGGGGACAGCCAACACTGAAGCTTTCTTT.

CDR3 loop: CASSQGLMYQETQYF. The CDR3 DNA reads TGTGCCAGCAGCCAAGGACTCATGTACCAAGAGACCCAGTACTTC. This rearrangement joins TRBV7-2 to TRBJ2-5, with TRBD2 as a possible D gene (5 bases). CDR1 SGHTA and CDR2 FQGNSA come from the germline V gene. The CDR3 extends over 15 amino acids. V was clipped by 5 bases and J by 0 bases, with 13 bases between them. The full variable domain, its missing parts supplied by reference TRBV7-2 and TRBJ2-5, is GAGVSQSPSNKVTEKGKDVELRCDPISGHTALYWYRQSLGQGLEFLIYFQGNSAPDKSGLPSDRFSAERTGGSVSTLTIQRTQQEDSAVYLCASSQGLMYQETQYFGPGTRLLVL.

The J gene is TRBJ1-1, the V gene TRBV6-5, with D uncertain. Looked up from germline, CDR1 is MNHEY and CDR2 is SVGAGI. Trimming removed 6 bases from V and 6 bases from J, with 11 bases in between. The CDR3 has 12 residues. As DNA, the CDR3 is TGTGCCAGCAGCCGACGAGGGTCTGAAGCTTTCTTT. Encoded protein: CASSRRGSEAFF.

The rearrangement joins TRBV9 to TRBJ1-2; D is ambiguous. The CDR3 runs 15 residues. V dropped 0 bases and J dropped 4 bases, with 13 bases sitting between them. CDR1 and CDR2 (germline): SGDLS, YYNGEE. The CDR3 is CASSVDLFSSYGYTF. The CDR3 DNA sequence: TGTGCCAGCAGCGTAGATCTGTTCTCTAGCTATGGCTACACCTTC.

The chain couples TRBV19 to TRBJ1-1; a weak D match, TRBD1 (5 bases). This CDR3 comprises 14 residues. The germline V gene encodes CDR1 LNHDA and CDR2 SQIVND (reference sequence). With 1 base removed from V and 5 bases from J, the gap between germline ends came to 11 bases. The CDR3 region is CASSIGRGRTEAFF. In DNA form, the CDR3 reads TGTGCCAGTAGTATAGGTAGGGGTCGGACTGAAGCTTTCTTT.

This clone was observed once. The chain combines TRBV10-3 with TRBJ1-5; D is undetermined. The germline V gene has CDR1 ENHRY and CDR2 SYGVKD. Trimming stripped 3 bases from V and 6 bases from J, with 15 bases between. The CDR3 spans 15 residues. The CDR3 reads CAISEGTATGQPQHF. In nucleotides, the CDR3 is TGTGCCATCAGTGAAGGCACCGCTACGGGTCAGCCCCAGCATTTT.

The V call is TRBV24-1, the J call TRBJ2-1, with 9 bases lining up with TRBD2. The CDR3 is 13 residues long. The V segment lost 9 bases and the J segment 5 bases; nucleotides outside the gene matches: 4. CDR1 and CDR2 (germline): KGHDR, SFDVKD. CDR3 amino acids: CATAGLANNEQFF. The CDR3, as DNA: TGTGCCACCGCTGGACTAGCGAACAATGAGCAGTTCTTC.

This clone was detected once. This chain connects TRBV19 to TRBJ2-1; D gene unclear. Trimming left V 3 bases short and J 8 bases short, with 14 bases between. The CDR3 runs to 14 residues. CDR1 and CDR2 from the germline V gene are LNHDA and SQIVND (reference sequence). The CDR3 DNA reads TGTGCCAGTAGTATTATTAACGGAGTCTATGAGCAGTTCTTC. This gives the protein CASSIINGVYEQFF.

This clone was observed once. The rearrangement uses TRBV7-2 and TRBJ2-2; perhaps TRBD1 as D (5 bases). The CDR3 has 15 residues. V was shortened by 6 bases and J by 0 bases, with 11 bases between the two germline ends. Germline V gene lookup returns CDR1 SGHTA and CDR2 FQGNSA. CDR3 bases: TGTGCCAGCAGTCGACAGTCCCCGAACACCGGGGAGCTGTTTTTT. Protein sequence: CASSRQSPNTGELFF.

V and J are TRBV7-2 and TRBJ1-1; D is perhaps TRBD1 (6 bases). This CDR3 has 14 amino acids. The germline V gene has CDR1 SGHTA and CDR2 FQGNSA. The ends were cut back, 5 bases at V and 6 bases at J, with 16 bases in the middle. CDR3 sequence: CASSASRGKAEAFF. CDR3 nucleotide sequence: TGTGCCAGCAGCGCCTCGAGGGGGAAGGCTGAAGCTTTCTTT.

V gene TRBV19 combines with J gene TRBJ2-2; 9 nucleotides agree with TRBD1. Germline loops: CDR1 LNHDA, CDR2 SQIVND (reference sequence). The CDR3 sequence is 14 residues long. Germline trimming cut 8 bases from V and 2 bases from J; bases unmatched to any gene: 3. The CDR3 protein is CASGQGLNTGELFF. As DNA, the CDR3 is TGTGCCAGTGGACAGGGGTTAAACACCGGGGAGCTGTTTTTT.

This clone turned up a few times. The chain combines TRBV9 with TRBJ1-4, with 8 bases fitting TRBD1. The trim removed 4 bases at V and 7 bases at J, leaving 6 bases unmatched. Germline CDR1 reads SGDLS; CDR2 reads YYNGEE. The CDR3 contains 14 residues. The CDR3 reads CASSLQGAGEKLFF. The CDR3, as DNA: TGTGCCAGCAGCCTGCAGGGGGCAGGTGAAAAACTGTTTTTT.

This chain connects TRBV27 to TRBJ1-1, with 7 bases lining up with TRBD1. CDR1 MNHEY and CDR2 SMNVEV come from the germline V gene (reference sequence). The CDR3 runs to 14 residues. V shed 6 bases and J 1 base; nucleotides not matched to a gene: 5. The DNA for the CDR3 is TGTGCCAGCAGGGGGACAGTCCCGAACACTGAAGCTTTCTTT. Residues: CASRGTVPNTEAFF.

The CDR3 spells CASSQVVGQGNNEQFF. The CDR3 DNA follows: TGCGCCAGCAGCCAAGTCGTAGGACAGGGAAATAATGAGCAGTTCTTC. The chain combines TRBV4-1 with TRBJ2-1, with 8 bases matching TRBD1. V lost 1 base and J lost 7; bases outside the gene matches: 9. CDR1 and CDR2 (germline): MGHRA, YSYEKL. CDR3 length: 16 amino acids.